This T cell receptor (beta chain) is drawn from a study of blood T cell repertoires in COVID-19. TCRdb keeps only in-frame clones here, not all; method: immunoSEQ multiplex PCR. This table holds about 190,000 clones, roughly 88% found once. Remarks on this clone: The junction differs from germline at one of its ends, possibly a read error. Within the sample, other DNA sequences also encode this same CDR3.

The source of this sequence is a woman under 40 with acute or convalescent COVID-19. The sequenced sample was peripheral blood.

Here the CDR3 reads CASSESPNTEAFF. As DNA, the CDR3 is TGCGCCAGTAGTGAGTCTCCGAACACTGAAGCTTTCTTT. The rearrangement joins TRBV19 to TRBJ1-1; D not resolved. This CDR3 is built from 13 residues. In germline, CDR1 is LNHDA, CDR2 SQIVND (reference sequence). Full variable domain (rest looked up from reference TRBV19 and TRBJ1-1): DGGITQSPKYLFRKEGQNVTLSCEQNLNHDAMYWYRQDPGQGLRLIYYSQIVNDFQKGDIAEGYSVSREKKESFPLTVTSAQKNPTAFYLCASSESPNTEAFFGQGTRLTVV.